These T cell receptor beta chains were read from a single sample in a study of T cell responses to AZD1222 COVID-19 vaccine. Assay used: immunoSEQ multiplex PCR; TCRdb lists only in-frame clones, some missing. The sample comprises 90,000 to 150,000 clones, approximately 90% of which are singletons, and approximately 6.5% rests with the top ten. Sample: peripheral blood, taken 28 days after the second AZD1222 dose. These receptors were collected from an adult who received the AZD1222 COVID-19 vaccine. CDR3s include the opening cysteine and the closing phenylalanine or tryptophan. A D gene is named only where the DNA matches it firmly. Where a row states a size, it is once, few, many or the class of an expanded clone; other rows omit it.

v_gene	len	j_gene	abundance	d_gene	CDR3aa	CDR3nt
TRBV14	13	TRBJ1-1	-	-	CASSPRVYTEAFF	TGTGCCAGCAGCCCTCGGGTCTACACTGAAGCTTTCTTT
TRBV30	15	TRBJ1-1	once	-	CAWTGLGARNTEAFF	TGTGCCTGGACGGGACTAGGGGCTAGGAACACTGAAGCTTTCTTT
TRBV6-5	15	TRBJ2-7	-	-	CASSYSISGDYEQYF	TGTGCCAGCAGTTACTCGATCTCTGGTGACTACGAGCAGTACTTC
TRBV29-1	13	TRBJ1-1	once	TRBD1	CSVGQGVNTEAFF	TGCAGCGTTGGACAGGGAGTGAACACTGAAGCTTTCTTT
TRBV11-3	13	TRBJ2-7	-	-	CASSGGGGDEQYF	TGTGCCAGCTCCGGCGGCGGAGGGGACGAGCAGTACTTC
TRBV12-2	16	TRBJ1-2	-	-	CASLPPTQGSAYGYTF	TGTGCAAGTCTCCCCCCCACCCAGGGGAGTGCCTATGGCTACACCTTC
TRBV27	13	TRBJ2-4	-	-	CASSLVRPNIQYF	TGTGCCAGCAGTTTGGTGAGGCCAAACATTCAGTACTTC
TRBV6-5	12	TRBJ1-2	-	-	CASSFDDYGYTF	TGTGCCAGCAGTTTCGACGACTATGGCTACACCTTC
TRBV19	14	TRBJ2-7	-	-	CASSIVQGPYEQYF	TGTGCCAGTAGTATAGTGCAGGGGCCCTACGAGCAGTACTTC
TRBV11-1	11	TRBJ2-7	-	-	CASKQGNEQYF	TGTGCCAGCAAACAGGGAAACGAGCAGTACTTC
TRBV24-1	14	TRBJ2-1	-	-	CATSDGPVRGEQFF	TGTGCCACCAGTGACGGACCTGTCCGCGGTGAGCAGTTCTTC
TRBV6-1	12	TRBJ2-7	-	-	CASRTGDYEQYF	TGTGCCAGCAGGACGGGGGACTACGAGCAGTACTTC
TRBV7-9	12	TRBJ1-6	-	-	CASSLADSPLHF	TGTGCCAGCAGCTTAGCGGATTCACCCCTCCACTTT
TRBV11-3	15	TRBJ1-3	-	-	CASSLRTHSGNTMYF	TGTGCCAGCAGCTTAAGGACCCACTCTGGAAACACCATGTATTTT
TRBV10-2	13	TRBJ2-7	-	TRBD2	CASSESGSDEQYF	TGCGCCAGCAGTGAAAGCGGGAGCGACGAGCAGTACTTC
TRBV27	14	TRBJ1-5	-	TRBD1	CATATGGSNQPQHF	TGTGCCACGGCGACAGGGGGGAGCAATCAGCCCCAGCATTTT
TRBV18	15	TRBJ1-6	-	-	CASSEAGGRDSPLHF	TGTGCCAGCTCCGAGGCGGGAGGGAGGGATTCACCCCTCCACTTT
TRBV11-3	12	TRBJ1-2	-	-	CASSSTGSGYTF	TGTGCCAGCAGCTCCACAGGGTCTGGCTACACCTTC
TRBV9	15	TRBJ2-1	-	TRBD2	CASSPLGEGIPEQFF	TGTGCCAGCAGCCCCCTGGGGGAGGGGATTCCTGAGCAGTTCTTC
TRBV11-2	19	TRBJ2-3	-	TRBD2	CASSLILYGLAGGWDTQYF	TGTGCCAGCAGCTTAATCTTATATGGTCTAGCGGGAGGCTGGGATACGCAGTATTTT
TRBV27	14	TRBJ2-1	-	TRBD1	CATADREAYNEQFF	TGTGCCACCGCGGACAGGGAGGCCTACAATGAGCAGTTCTTC
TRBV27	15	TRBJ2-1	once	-	CATNPGGFDYNEQFF	TGTGCCACCAACCCGGGGGGCTTTGACTACAATGAGCAGTTCTTC
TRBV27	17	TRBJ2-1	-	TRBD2	CASRLKVRLAGSNEQFF	TGTGCCAGCAGACTTAAGGTTCGACTAGCGGGAAGCAATGAGCAGTTCTTC
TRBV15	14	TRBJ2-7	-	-	CATSRDRGRYEQYF	TGTGCCACCAGCAGAGACCGGGGGCGCTACGAGCAGTACTTC
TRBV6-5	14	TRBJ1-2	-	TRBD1	CATVQWDRGHGYTF	TGTGCCACCGTCCAGTGGGACAGGGGACATGGCTACACCTTC
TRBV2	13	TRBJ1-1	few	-	CASSETTNPEAFF	TGTGCCAGCAGTGAAACGACTAATCCTGAAGCTTTCTTT
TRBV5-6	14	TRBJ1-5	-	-	CASSLALTSQPQHF	TGTGCCAGCAGCTTGGCCTTGACTAGTCAGCCCCAGCATTTT
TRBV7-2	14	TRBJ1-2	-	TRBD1	CASSATGTEDGYTF	TGTGCCAGCAGCGCCACCGGGACAGAGGATGGCTACACCTTC
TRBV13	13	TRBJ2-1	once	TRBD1	CASSIQGYNEQFF	TGTGCCAGCAGCATACAGGGGTACAATGAGCAGTTCTTC
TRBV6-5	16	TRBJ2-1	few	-	CASSSLTSSLGYEQFF	TGTGCCAGCAGTTCCCTGACAAGTTCTTTGGGGTATGAGCAGTTCTTC
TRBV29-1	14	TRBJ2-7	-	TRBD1	CSVGQGQGAYEQYF	TGCAGCGTCGGGCAGGGACAGGGGGCTTACGAGCAGTACTTC
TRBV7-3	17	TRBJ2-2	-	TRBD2	CASSLHPLGLAAGELFF	TGTGCCAGCAGCTTACATCCTTTGGGACTAGCGGCCGGGGAGCTGTTTTTT
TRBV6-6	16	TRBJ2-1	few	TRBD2	CASSTSSGGGYNEQFF	TGTGCCAGCAGTACCTCGTCGGGGGGAGGCTACAATGAGCAGTTCTTC
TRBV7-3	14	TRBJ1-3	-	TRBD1	CASSFDRGGNTIYF	TGTGCCAGCAGCTTTGACAGGGGTGGAAACACCATATATTTT
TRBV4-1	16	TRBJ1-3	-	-	CASSQVPAGSGNTIYF	TGCGCCAGCAGCCAGGTCCCCGCGGGCTCTGGAAACACCATATATTTT
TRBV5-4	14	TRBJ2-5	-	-	CASSLGLAMETQYF	TGTGCCAGCAGCTTGGGGCTAGCAATGGAGACCCAGTACTTC
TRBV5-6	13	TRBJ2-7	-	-	CASSFWGIHEQYF	TGTGCCAGCAGCTTTTGGGGTATCCACGAGCAGTACTTC
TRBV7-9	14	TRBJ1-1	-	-	CASSPRAGVTEAFF	TGTGCCAGCAGCCCTCGGGCAGGGGTGACTGAAGCTTTCTTT
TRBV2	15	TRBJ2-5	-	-	CASSEAGVPQETQYF	TGTGCCAGCAGTGAAGCGGGGGTTCCTCAAGAGACCCAGTACTTC
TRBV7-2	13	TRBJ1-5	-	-	CASTFGPNQPQHF	TGTGCCAGCACCTTCGGGCCCAATCAGCCCCAGCATTTT
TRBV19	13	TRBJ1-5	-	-	CASSIEGTQPQHF	TGTGCCAGTAGTATAGAGGGGACTCAGCCCCAGCATTTT
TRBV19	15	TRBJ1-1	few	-	CASSIGRPLNTEAFF	TGTGCCAGTAGTATTGGCCGCCCTTTGAACACTGAAGCTTTCTTT
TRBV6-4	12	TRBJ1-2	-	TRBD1	CASSGDSYGYTF	TGTGCCAGCAGTGGGGACAGCTATGGCTACACCTTC
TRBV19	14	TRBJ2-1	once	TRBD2	CASSLAGALGEQFF	TGTGCCAGCTCACTAGCGGGAGCCCTCGGGGAGCAGTTCTTC
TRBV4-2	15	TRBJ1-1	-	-	CASSQDSGGGTEAFF	TGTGCCAGCAGCCAAGATAGCGGAGGGGGCACTGAAGCTTTCTTT
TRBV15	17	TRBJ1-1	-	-	CATSMGGRPRMNTEAFF	TGTGCCACCAGCATGGGGGGAAGGCCCCGCATGAACACTGAAGCTTTCTTT
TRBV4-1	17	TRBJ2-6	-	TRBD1	CASSQGTGGSGANVLTF	TGCGCCAGCAGCCAAGGCACAGGGGGTTCTGGGGCCAACGTCCTGACTTTC
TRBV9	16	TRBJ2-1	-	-	CASSVGLSLTNNEQFF	TGTGCCAGCAGCGTAGGCCTGAGTCTTACTAACAATGAGCAGTTCTTC
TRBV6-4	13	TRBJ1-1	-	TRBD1	CASGVTGDTEAFF	TGTGCCAGCGGAGTCACAGGGGACACTGAAGCTTTCTTT
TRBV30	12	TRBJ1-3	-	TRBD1	CAWNRGSNTIYF	TGTGCCTGGAACAGGGGGAGCAACACCATATATTTT
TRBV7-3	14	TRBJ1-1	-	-	CASSLIGPGTEAFF	TGTGCCAGCAGCTTAATAGGGCCTGGCACTGAAGCTTTCTTT
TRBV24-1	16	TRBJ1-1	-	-	CATSDGKRGISREAFF	TGTGCCACCAGTGATGGGAAACGGGGAATCAGCCGTGAAGCTTTCTTT
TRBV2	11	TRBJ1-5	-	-	CASKSHQPQHF	TGTGCCAGTAAAAGTCATCAGCCCCAGCATTTT
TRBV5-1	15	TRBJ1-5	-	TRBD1	CASSLSTGRDQPQHF	TGCGCCAGCAGCCTATCGACAGGGAGGGATCAGCCCCAGCATTTT
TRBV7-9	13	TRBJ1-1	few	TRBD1	CASSNRGNTEAFF	TGTGCCAGCAGCAACAGGGGGAACACTGAAGCTTTCTTT
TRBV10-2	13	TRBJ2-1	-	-	CASNGGGDNEQFF	TGCGCCAGCAACGGAGGCGGAGACAATGAGCAGTTCTTC
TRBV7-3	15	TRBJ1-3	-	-	CASSVGTGSGNTIYF	TGTGCCAGCAGCGTCGGGACGGGCTCTGGAAACACCATATATTTT